This T cell receptor (beta chain) was sequenced in a study of blood T cell repertoires in COVID-19. Study as a whole: Specimens from acute and convalescent COVID-19 originated in the United States, Italy and Spain. The cDNA or gDNA used as material had been derived from T cells, B-cell-depleted T cells, or PBMCs.

This CDR3 is 13 amino acids long. V lost 3 bases and J lost 1; bases outside the gene matches: 1. The germline V gene has CDR1 GTSNPN and CDR2 SVGIG (reference sequence). How the authors handled the data: Amplification of reference gene primers was used by the study to estimate nucleated cell counts. TCRdb's table, derived via immunoSEQ multiplex PCR, lists solely in-frame clones and lacks some. For V, J and clone size, that table is used; D and trimming come from the DNA. The sample holds 250,000 to 350,000 clones; about nine tenths are singletons and the top ten take around 3%. The J gene is TRBJ2-3, the V gene TRBV30, with TRBD2 identical over 7 bases. The origin of this receptor is a woman aged 25-40 years with active or convalescent COVID-19. The sequenced sample was peripheral blood. The CDR3 sequence is CAWSRGGTDTQYF. CDR3 nucleotide sequence: TGTGCCTGGAGCCGGGGGGGCACAGATACGCAGTATTTT.